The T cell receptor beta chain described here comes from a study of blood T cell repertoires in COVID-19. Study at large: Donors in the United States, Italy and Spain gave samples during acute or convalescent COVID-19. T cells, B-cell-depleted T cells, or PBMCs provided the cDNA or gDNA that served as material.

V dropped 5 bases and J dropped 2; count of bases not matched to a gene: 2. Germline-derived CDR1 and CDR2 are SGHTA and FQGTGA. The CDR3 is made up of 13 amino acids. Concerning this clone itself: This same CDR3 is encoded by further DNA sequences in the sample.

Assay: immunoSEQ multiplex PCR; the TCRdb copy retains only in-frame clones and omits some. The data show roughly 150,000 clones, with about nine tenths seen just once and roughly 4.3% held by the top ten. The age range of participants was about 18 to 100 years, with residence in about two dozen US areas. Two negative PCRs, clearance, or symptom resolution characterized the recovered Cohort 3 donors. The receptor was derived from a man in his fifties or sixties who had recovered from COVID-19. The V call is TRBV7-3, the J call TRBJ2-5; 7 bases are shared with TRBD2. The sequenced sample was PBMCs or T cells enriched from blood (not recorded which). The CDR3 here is CASSPGGQETQYF. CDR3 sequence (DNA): TGTGCCAGCAGCCCCGGGGGGCAAGAGACCCAGTACTTC.